One and the same sample provided the 7 T cell receptor beta chains below, sequenced in a study of tissue T cells after allogeneic stem cell transplantation. Repertoires were generated with immunoSEQ multiplex PCR, while TCRdb's copy carries only in-frame clones and drops some. The sample has about 48,000 clones, around 67% seen once. Sequenced sample: sorted cells pooled from one or two spleens. These receptors were collected from a pool of C57BL/6 mice in good health.

This clone turned up a few times. Genes and germline are mouse. The CDR3 end lies 1 residue beyond the end of the read and is filled in from the germline J gene. The V and J genes are TRBV16 and TRBJ1-5; 10 bases are a match to TRBD1. The CDR3 has 14 amino acids. V lost 4 bases to trimming and J lost 4 bases; unmatched junction nucleotides: 1. Germline loops: CDR1 SGHSA, CDR2 FRNQAP. CDR3 residues: CASSSGQGNQAPLF. The sequenced part of the CDR3 DNA is TGTGCAAGCAGCTCGGGACAGGGGAACCAGGCTCCGCTT.

A remark on this clone: The germline and genes are mouse ones. From the germline J gene comes the end of the CDR3, since the read stops 1 residue before it. This sequence joins TRBV19 and TRBJ2-5, with 8 nucleotides matching TRBD2. Germline CDR1 FNHDT, CDR2 SITEND (reference sequence). The CDR3 contains 16 residues. The ends lost 4 bases at V and 0 bases at J; junction bases unmatched: 7. The CDR3 loop reads CASSSLGGVNQDTQYF. CDR3 DNA (partial): TGTGCCAGCAGTTCTCTGGGGGGCGTTAACCAAGACACCCAGTAC.

A word on this clone: Germline and genes: mouse. The read ends 1 residue shy of where the CDR3 ends; the end is completed using the germline J gene. This sequence joins TRBV26 and TRBJ1-2; the match to TRBD1 covers 10 bases. CDR1 and CDR2 from the germline V gene are KGHPV and FQNQEV (reference sequence). V lost 4 bases to trimming and J lost 2 bases; unmatched junction nucleotides: 1. CDR3 length: 14 residues. The CDR3 region is CASSPGQGNSDYTF. Incomplete CDR3 DNA: TGTGCCAGCAGTCCGGGACAGGGGAACTCCGACTACACC.

On this clone itself: The germline and genes are mouse ones. The CDR3 protein is CGAIWTKNTLYF. Partial CDR3 DNA: TGTGGTGCTATCTGGACAAAAAACACCTTGTAC. The chain links TRBV20 to TRBJ2-4, with a possible D match to TRBD1 (5 bases). Coverage ceases 1 residue before the CDR3 finishes, and the germline J gene fills in the end. CDR1 GFQATS and CDR2 STVNSAI come from the germline V gene. The CDR3 spans 12 residues. Trimming took 4 bases from V and 4 from J, leaving 9 bases between them.

A word on this clone: Genes and germline are mouse. Coverage ceases 1 residue before the CDR3 finishes, and the germline J gene fills in the end. The chain links TRBV26 to TRBJ2-7, with D perhaps TRBD1 (6 bases). CDR3 length equals 12 residues. V was shortened by 2 bases and J by 7 bases, with 9 bases between the two germline ends. Per the germline V gene, CDR1 is KGHPV and CDR2 is FQNQEV (reference sequence). The CDR3 protein is CASSLTGREQYF. The sequenced part of the CDR3 DNA is TGTGCCAGCAGTCTGACAGGGCGGGAACAGTAC.

This clone was counted only a few times. Genes and germline come from the mouse. The CDR3 reads CASSSWGGAGEQYF. CDR3 DNA (partial): TGTGCCAGCAGCTCCTGGGGGGGCGCCGGAGAACAGTAC. This chain links TRBV3 with TRBJ2-7, with 10 bases matching TRBD2. The missing CDR3 end, 1 residue past where the read stops, is filled in from the germline J gene. After removal of 4 bases from V and 7 bases from J, the junction contained 7 bases not matched to a gene. The CDR3 runs to 14 residues. The germline V gene encodes CDR1 SNHLY and CDR2 FYNGKV (reference sequence).

As to this clone: Germline is not matched at one junction end, which may reflect a read error. Mouse gene names and germline throughout. The CDR3 end falls 1 residue outside the read, so it is completed with the germline J gene. Different DNA sequences within this sample yield the same CDR3. The rearrangement links TRBV1 to TRBJ1-4; no definite D call. This CDR3 region has 17 residues. Germline assignment: CDR1 NSQYPW and CDR2 LRSPGD (reference sequence). The CDR3 reads CTCSADLRAFSNERLFF. CDR3 bases read: TGCACTTGCAGTGCAGATCTCCGGGCATTTTCCAACGAAAGATTATTT.